This T cell receptor (beta chain) is from a study of blood T cell repertoires in COVID-19. Trimming left V 6 bases short and J 6 bases short, with 14 bases between. Germline CDR1 and CDR2: MDHEN and SYDVKM. The CDR3 sequence is 14 residues long. A Seattle source enrolled patients during active infection and followed them longitudinally. Per the authors' pipeline: Amplification with reference gene primers provided the estimates of nucleated cell counts. The data were produced by immunoSEQ multiplex PCR, yet TCRdb's version contains in-frame clones alone and is incomplete. That table supplies the V and J calls and clone size; D and trimming were determined from the DNA. The sample contains about 410,000 clones, around nine tenths of which appear only once.

The V and J genes are TRBV28 and TRBJ1-4; tentatively, D is TRBD1 (6 bases). The clonotype was recovered from a woman aged 40 to 50 with COVID-19, enrolled during active disease. The sample was peripheral blood. In nucleotides, the CDR3 is TGTGCCAGCAGCTGGACAGAGGGCGATGAAAAACTGTTTTTT. Translated, it gives CASSWTEGDEKLFF.